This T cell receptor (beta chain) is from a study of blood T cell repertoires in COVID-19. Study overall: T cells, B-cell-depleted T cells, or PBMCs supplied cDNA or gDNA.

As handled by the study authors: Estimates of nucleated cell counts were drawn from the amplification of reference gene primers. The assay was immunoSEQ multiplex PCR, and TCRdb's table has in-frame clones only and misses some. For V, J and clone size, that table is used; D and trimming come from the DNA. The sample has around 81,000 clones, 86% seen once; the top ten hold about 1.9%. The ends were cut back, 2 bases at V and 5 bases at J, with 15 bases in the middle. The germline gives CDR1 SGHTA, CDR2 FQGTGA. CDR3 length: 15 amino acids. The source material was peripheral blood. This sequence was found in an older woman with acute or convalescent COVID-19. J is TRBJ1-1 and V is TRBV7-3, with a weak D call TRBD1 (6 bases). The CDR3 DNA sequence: TGTGCCAGCAGCTTACAAGGGGGTTCGGGGACTGAAGCTTTCTTT. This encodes CASSLQGGSGTEAFF.